These 13 T cell receptor beta chains were sequenced from one sample in a study of T cells after yellow fever vaccination. TCRdb reprocessed the 5' RACE reads via MiXCR and lists one record per CDR3 protein. Here the sample spans more than 80,000 distinct CDR3 sequences, 5.8% being singletons. Here the sequenced sample was CD8+ T cells sorted from PBMCs, taken 10 days after the yellow fever booster vaccination. The source is a man younger than 30 who received the YFV17D yellow fever vaccine.

The chain recombines TRBV19 with TRBJ2-7; perhaps TRBD2 as D (5 bases). This CDR3 is built from 14 residues. In germline, CDR1 is LNHDA, CDR2 SQIVND (reference sequence). V was clipped by 5 bases and J by 4 bases, with 15 bases between them. CDR3 sequence: CASSDRDRVYEQYF. The CDR3 region has the DNA TGTGCCAGTAGTGACCGGGATAGAGTTTACGAGCAGTACTTC.

This clonotype was counted only a few times. This chain joins TRBV7-9 and TRBJ2-6, with D possibly matching TRBD2 (5 bases). Trimming stripped 5 bases from V and 2 bases from J, with 16 bases between. The CDR3 runs to 17 residues. Germline V lookup: CDR1 SEHNR, CDR2 FQNEAQ (reference sequence). The CDR3 spells CASSDPEHGAGANVLTF. CDR3 nucleotides: TGTGCCAGCAGCGACCCGGAGCACGGGGCTGGGGCCAACGTCCTGACTTTC.

A few counts support this clonotype. The chain combines TRBV6-2 or TRBV6-3 with TRBJ2-7; weak D call: TRBD2 (7 bases). The ends were cut back, 5 bases at V and 4 bases at J, with 18 bases in the middle. Per the germline V gene, CDR1 is MNHEY and CDR2 is SVGEGT. The CDR3 totals 15 residues. The CDR3: CASSRRGASLYEQYF. For the CDR3, the DNA is TGTGCCAGCAGTAGACGGGGGGCGAGCCTTTACGAGCAGTACTTC.

This clonotype was counted only a few times. This rearrangement joins TRBV6-6 to TRBJ2-5; TRBD2 matches 10 bases. This CDR3 spans 17 amino acids. After removal of 5 bases from V and 4 bases from J, the junction contained 13 bases not matched to a gene. CDR1 is MNHNY and CDR2 is SVGAGI in the germline V gene (reference sequence). CDR3 coding DNA: TGTGCCAGCAGTCCGACGAGACTAGCGGGTTCATTAGAGACCCAGTACTTC. Its protein is CASSPTRLAGSLETQYF.

This clonotype was recorded a few times. V usage is TRBV20-1 and J usage is TRBJ2-7, with TRBD2 matching over 12 bases. This CDR3 contains 13 residues. Germline assignment: CDR1 DFQATT and CDR2 SNEGSKA (reference sequence). Trimming took 6 bases from V and 4 from J; bases not matched to a gene: 4. Written as DNA, the CDR3 is TGCAGTGCCCCCACTAGCGGGGGGTACGAGCAGTACTTC. Translation: CSAPTSGGYEQYF.

This clonotype has a handful of counts. The chain carries TRBV7-6 and TRBJ1-1, with D unresolved. CDR3 length equals 14 residues. Trimming took 2 bases from V and 1 from J, leaving 8 bases between them. CDR1 SGHVS and CDR2 FNYEAQ come from the germline V gene. DNA of the CDR3: TGTGCCAGCAGCTTATCAGGACCGAACACTGAAGCTTTCTTT. Translated: CASSLSGPNTEAFF.

The chain employs TRBV7-9 and TRBJ2-1; D not certain. V lost 4 bases, J lost 5 bases, and 15 bases lay in between. The CDR3 length is 15 residues. CDR1 is SEHNR and CDR2 is FQNEAQ in the germline V gene (reference sequence). The CDR3 region is CASSSSEVADNEQFF. The CDR3 region has the DNA TGTGCCAGCAGCTCCTCTGAGGTGGCGGACAATGAGCAGTTCTTC.

J is TRBJ1-2 and V is TRBV5-1; 7 bases map to TRBD1. V dropped 0 bases and J dropped 6; count of bases not matched to a gene: 8. Germline assignment: CDR1 SGHRS and CDR2 YFSETQ. CDR3 length: 15 amino acids. The CDR3 protein is CASSLVSQGDHGYTF. CDR3 in DNA: TGCGCCAGCAGCTTGGTTTCCCAGGGGGATCATGGCTACACCTTC.

The chain joins TRBV20-1 to TRBJ2-7, with D unresolved. Germline V CDR1 and CDR2: DFQATT, SNEGSKA (reference sequence). V was pared by 0 bases and J by 3 bases, with 12 bases between. CDR3 size: 14 residues. This CDR3 reads CSARDTLTVYEQYV. The CDR3 region has the DNA TGCAGTGCTAGAGATACGCTCACAGTCTACGAGCAGTACGTC.

V is TRBV20-1 and J is TRBJ2-1; D is possibly TRBD2 (6 bases). Germline V gives CDR1 DFQATT, CDR2 SNEGSKA (reference sequence). This CDR3 is built from 15 residues. V lost 0 bases and J 2 bases, leaving 11 bases between the germline ends. The CDR3 sequence: CSARDGASAYNEQFF. CDR3 nucleotide sequence: TGCAGTGCTAGAGATGGGGCTAGCGCCTACAATGAGCAGTTCTTC.

The J gene is TRBJ2-4, the V gene TRBV5-5; 7 nucleotides match TRBD1. V was clipped by 4 bases and J by 0 bases; unmatched bases: 10. The CDR3 consists of 17 residues. Germline V gene lookup returns CDR1 SGHKS and CDR2 YYEKEE (reference sequence). CDR3 residues: CASSATGTAVAKNIQYF. The CDR3 DNA is TGTGCCAGCAGCGCCACCGGGACAGCCGTAGCCAAAAACATTCAGTACTTC.

This clonotype was counted at least ten times. This rearrangement joins TRBV7-9 to TRBJ2-1, with TRBD2 matching over 9 bases. CDR1 and CDR2 (germline): SEHNR, FQNEAQ (reference sequence). After removal of 3 bases from V and 6 bases from J, the junction contained 3 bases not matched to a gene. This CDR3 contains 14 residues. For the CDR3, the DNA is TGTGCCAGCAGCTTGACGCGGGGGGGCAATGAGCAGTTCTTC. It specifies CASSLTRGGNEQFF.

This clonotype has more than one count but fewer than ten. The V gene is TRBV6-2 or TRBV6-3, the J gene TRBJ1-5; D remains unclear. Germline assignment: CDR1 MNHEY and CDR2 SVGEGT. Trimming cost V 0 bases and J 6 bases, with 12 bases left between them. There are 15 residues in the CDR3. The CDR3 reads CASSYSSGDVQPQHF. CDR3 bases: TGTGCCAGCAGTTACTCTTCGGGCGACGTTCAGCCCCAGCATTTT.